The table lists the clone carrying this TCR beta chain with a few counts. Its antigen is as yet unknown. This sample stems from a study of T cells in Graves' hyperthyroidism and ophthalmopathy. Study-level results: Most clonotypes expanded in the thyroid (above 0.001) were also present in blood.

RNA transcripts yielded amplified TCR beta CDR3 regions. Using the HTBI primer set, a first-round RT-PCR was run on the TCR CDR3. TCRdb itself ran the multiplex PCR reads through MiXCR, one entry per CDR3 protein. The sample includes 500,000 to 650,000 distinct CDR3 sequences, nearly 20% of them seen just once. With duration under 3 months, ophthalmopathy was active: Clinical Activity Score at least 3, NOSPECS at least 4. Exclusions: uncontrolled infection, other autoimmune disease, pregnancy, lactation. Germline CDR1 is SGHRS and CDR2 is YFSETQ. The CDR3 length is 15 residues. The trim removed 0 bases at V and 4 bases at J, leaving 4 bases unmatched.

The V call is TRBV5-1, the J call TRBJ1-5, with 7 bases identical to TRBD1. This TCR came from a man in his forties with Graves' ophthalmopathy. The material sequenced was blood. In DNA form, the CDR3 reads TGCGCCAGCAGCTTGGGGGACAGCCCAAATCAGCCCCAGCATTTT. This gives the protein CASSLGDSPNQPQHF.